This passage covers 29 T cell receptor beta chains from one sample sequenced in a study of breast tumors, draining lymph nodes, adjacent tissues. Each CDR3 protein gets one entry after TCRdb re-called the multiplex PCR reads with MiXCR. Of about 180,000 distinct CDR3 sequences listed, 25% to 40% are singletons. Axillary draining lymph nodes of breast cancer patients supplied the node samples. Sequences were obtained from axillary lymph node tissue. The receptors come from a female donor with breast cancer. Some clones in this sample may be carry-over from other donors' samples.

This clonotype was recorded at least ten times. The chain is built from TRBV6-1 and TRBJ1-2; the D is unclear. The CDR3 contains 14 residues. The V gene lost 4 bases and the J gene lost 5 bases, with 14 bases spanning the gap. Germline V gives CDR1 MNHNS, CDR2 SASEGT. The CDR3 loop is CASSASGTVYGYTF. CDR3 nucleotide sequence: TGTGCCAGCAGTGCCTCGGGAACTGTGTATGGCTACACCTTC.

V is TRBV20-1 and J is TRBJ2-5; D is perhaps TRBD1 (6 bases). Per germline, CDR1 DFQATT and CDR2 SNEGSKA (reference sequence). Between the trimmed V and J ends, which lost 1 base and 2 bases, there was a span of 14 bases. This CDR3 comprises 15 residues. In DNA, the CDR3 is TGCAGTGCTAGAGCTTGGGGGACACAACAAGAGACCCAGTACTTC. Residues: CSARAWGTQQETQYF.

This clonotype turned up a few times. This may stem from a read error, because a much larger clone lies one nucleotide away. This chain connects TRBV6-5 to TRBJ2-2; 8 nucleotides line up with TRBD2. The CDR3 spans 14 residues. From germline, CDR1 is MNHEY and CDR2 SVGAGI. The V and J ends lost 2 bases and 6 bases, in that order; junction bases with no gene match: 2. The CDR3, as DNA: TGTGCCAGCAGTTACAGCGGGGGCGCCGGGGAGCTGTTTTTT. It yields the protein CASSYSGGAGELFF.

A word on this clonotype: Mismatch with germline at one junction end may stem from a read error. The V and J genes are TRBV19 and TRBJ1-5, with 7 positions matching TRBD1. The V gene's germline CDR1 is LNHDA and CDR2 SQIVND (reference sequence). The CDR3 is 14 amino acids. The CDR3 sequence: CASRFVGGNQPQRF. The CDR3, as DNA: TGTGCCAGTAGATTTGTAGGGGGCAATCAGCCCCAGCGTTTT.

The rearrangement joins TRBV29-1 to TRBJ2-7, with no clear D. V gave up 0 bases and J gave up 5 bases, with 8 bases separating them. From germline, CDR1 is SQVTM and CDR2 ANQGSEA. The CDR3 totals 12 residues. The CDR3 reads CSVEEASNEQYF. The CDR3 DNA reads as TGCAGCGTTGAAGAGGCTAGTAACGAGCAGTACTTC.

At least ten counts were recorded for this clonotype. The gene calls are TRBV2 and TRBJ2-3, with 8 bases that match TRBD2. Germline-derived CDR1 and CDR2 are SNHLY and FYNNEI. The CDR3 consists of 16 residues. J was trimmed by 0 bases and V by 8 bases; bases with no gene match: 10. This CDR3 is CASVDRGRPSTDTQYF. CDR3 sequence (DNA): TGTGCCAGCGTTGACCGCGGGAGGCCTAGCACAGATACGCAGTATTTT.

The chain combines TRBV14 with TRBJ2-5; no clear D gene. CDR1 and CDR2 (germline): SGHDN, FVKESK. The CDR3 loop spans 15 amino acids. Trimming took 0 bases from V and 2 from J, leaving 10 bases between them. CDR3 sequence: CASSQDGRPQETQYF. The CDR3 nucleotides read TGTGCCAGCAGCCAAGATGGCAGACCTCAAGAGACCCAGTACTTC.

Many counts were recorded for this clonotype. This sequence joins TRBV11-2 and TRBJ2-1; D unresolved. The ends were cut back, 5 bases at V and 13 bases at J, with 21 bases in the middle. The germline CDR1 and CDR2 sequences are SGHAT and FQNNGV. The CDR3 is 14 residues long. CDR3 in DNA: TGTGCCAGCAGCCCGCTAGAGGCCAAAAGCGAACAGTTCTTC. It specifies CASSPLEAKSEQFF.

As concerns this clonotype: One end of the junction fails to match germline, which may point to a read error. The chain carries TRBV9 and TRBJ2-2; TRBD1 aligns across 7 bases. The CDR3 extends over 17 amino acids. Germline V gives CDR1 SGDLS, CDR2 YYNGEE. CDR3 nucleotides: TGTGCCAGCAGCCGGGGACAGTCAATGGCGAACACCGCGGAGCTGTCTTTT. It specifies CASSRGQSMANTAELSF.

In this sample, this clonotype turned up many times. The V call is TRBV7-8, the J call TRBJ1-2, with D unresolved. From germline, CDR1 is SGHVS and CDR2 FQNEAQ. The V end lost 0 bases, the J end lost 1 base, and 9 bases lay between the germline ends. This CDR3 comprises 15 residues. The CDR3 loop is CASSLARIFNYGYTF. CDR3 DNA sequence: TGTGCCAGCAGCTTAGCGCGAATTTTTAACTATGGCTACACCTTC.

This clonotype was detected ten times or more. This chain links TRBV29-1 with TRBJ2-7, with 11 bases fitting TRBD2. The trim removed 4 bases at V and 6 bases at J, leaving 5 bases unmatched. The length of the CDR3 is 13 residues. Germline V gene sequence: CDR1 SQVTM, CDR2 ANQGSEA. CDR3 amino acids: CSVGSGRAPEQYF. In DNA form, the CDR3 reads TGCAGCGTTGGTAGCGGGAGGGCCCCCGAGCAGTACTTC.

This clonotype has ten or more counts. The V gene is TRBV7-2, the J gene TRBJ2-5; 11 bases agree with TRBD2. Trimming removed 5 bases from V and 1 base from J; junction bases left unmatched: 15. The CDR3 length is 19 residues. The germline gives CDR1 SGHTA, CDR2 FQGNSA. DNA of the CDR3: TGTGCCAGCAGCCCCAAACCGGGACTAGCGGCACTACTCCAAGAGACCCAGTACTTC. It encodes CASSPKPGLAALLQETQYF.

On this clonotype itself: With a much larger clone just one base away, this may be a read error. The rearrangement links TRBV7-8 to TRBJ2-4; TRBD2 is a possible D gene (6 bases). The CDR3 extends over 15 amino acids. The V end was cut by 5 bases, the J end by 1 base, with 12 bases between. Per germline, CDR1 SGHVS and CDR2 FQNEAQ. CDR3 in amino acids: CASSPRRAAKNIQYF. The CDR3, as DNA: TGTGCCAGCAGCCCCCGGAGGGCGGCCAAAAACATTCAGTACTTC.

J is TRBJ2-3 and V is TRBV10-3; TRBD2 matches 11 bases. Germline V gene sequence: CDR1 ENHRY, CDR2 SYGVKD. CDR3 size: 15 residues. Trimming at V came to 7 bases and at J to 0 bases, leaving 3 bases not matched to a gene. The CDR3 protein is CAIKSSGGSTDTQYF. Written as DNA, the CDR3 is TGTGCCATCAAGTCTAGCGGGGGGAGCACAGATACGCAGTATTTT.

This clonotype was seen more than once but under ten times. One base away lies a much larger clone, so this may be a sequencing read error. Without the conserved terminal phenylalanine or tryptophan, this CDR3 likely stems from a read error. The chain couples TRBV9 to TRBJ2-3, with D unresolved. The CDR3 sequence is 13 residues long. CDR1 is SGDLS and CDR2 is YYNGEE in the germline V gene. Trimming took 7 bases from V and 2 from J, leaving 11 bases between them. The CDR3 loop is CASYSSTTDTQYS. CDR3 bases: TGTGCCAGCTACAGCAGCACCACAGATACGCAGTATTCT.

This clonotype was recorded many times. The CDR3 nucleotides are TGTGCCAGCAGCCAAGAAGAGACGGAGACCTTC. This codes for CASSQEETETF. V usage is TRBV3-1 and J usage is TRBJ1-2; D gene ambiguous. The germline CDR1 and CDR2 sequences are LGHDT and YNNKEL (reference sequence). The CDR3 has 11 amino acids. V dropped 0 bases and J dropped 14 bases, with 10 bases sitting between them.

This clonotype was counted many times. The genes are TRBV19 and TRBJ2-1, with 8 bases aligning to TRBD1. Losses at the gene ends were 9 bases for V and 7 bases for J; bases not matched to a gene: 8. The CDR3 is made up of 13 amino acids. Germline CDR1 is LNHDA and CDR2 is SQIVND (reference sequence). The CDR3 loop is CASRGLRVNEQFF. For the CDR3, the DNA is TGTGCCAGCAGGGGGCTAAGGGTAAATGAGCAGTTCTTC.

In this sample, this clonotype turned up many times. The V and J genes are TRBV9 and TRBJ1-2; no definite D call. Germline assignment: CDR1 SGDLS and CDR2 YYNGEE. CDR3 size: 14 residues. V lost 0 bases, J lost 1 base, and 7 bases lay in between. This CDR3 is CASSVGSLNYGYTF. The CDR3 DNA is TGTGCCAGCAGCGTAGGATCCCTTAACTATGGCTACACCTTC.

The gene calls are TRBV4-1 and TRBJ1-5; D not certain. CDR1 and CDR2 (germline): MGHRA, YSYEKL. This CDR3 contains 15 residues. Trimming left V 0 bases short and J 4 bases short, with 10 bases between. The CDR3 DNA is TGCGCCAGCAGCCAAGATCTCGGACGTAATCAGCCCCAGCATTTT. As protein: CASSQDLGRNQPQHF.

The gene calls are TRBV7-9 and TRBJ2-2; 12 bases are a match to TRBD2. The CDR3 is made up of 16 amino acids. The germline V gene encodes CDR1 SEHNR and CDR2 FQNEAQ (reference sequence). The J segment lost 5 bases and the V segment lost 8 bases, leaving 9 bases of the junction unmatched. Written as DNA, the CDR3 is TGTGCCAGCGTCCGACTAGCGGGAGAGCGAACCGGGGAGCTGTTTTTT. Its translation is CASVRLAGERTGELFF.

This clonotype was seen only a few times. A much larger clone differs by one base, so this may be a read error. The chain carries TRBV6-1 and TRBJ2-2; TRBD2 is a possible D gene (5 bases). V gave up 6 bases and J gave up 3 bases, with 11 bases separating them. Germline CDR1 is MNHNS and CDR2 is SASEGT. There are 14 residues in the CDR3. CDR3 in amino acids: CASRPRRDTGELFF. The CDR3 bases are TGTGCCAGCAGGCCTAGGCGGGACACCGGGGAGCTGTTTTTT.

The table lists this clonotype with many counts. The chain combines TRBV11-2 with TRBJ1-2; 7 bases are shared with TRBD1. Germline V gene lookup returns CDR1 SGHAT and CDR2 FQNNGV. J gave up 8 bases and V 3 bases, and 15 bases lay outside the gene matches. There are 16 residues in the CDR3. CDR3 amino acids: CASSFGPSTTGAGYTF. DNA of the CDR3: TGTGCCAGCAGCTTTGGCCCCAGTACAACAGGGGCCGGCTACACCTTC.

The chain employs TRBV7-3 and TRBJ2-3; the match to TRBD1 covers 11 bases. Trimming removed 3 bases from V and 4 bases from J; junction bases left unmatched: 15. This CDR3 contains 19 residues. Germline CDR1 and CDR2: SGHTA and FQGTGA. The CDR3 is CASSLPMRTGGARPDTQYF. CDR3 in DNA: TGTGCCAGCAGCTTGCCCATGCGGACAGGGGGCGCGAGACCAGATACGCAGTATTTT.

The chain uses TRBV6-5 and TRBJ1-6; no firm D call. The CDR3 length is 16 residues. V lost 6 bases to trimming and J lost 2 bases, with 14 bases between them. In germline, CDR1 is MNHEY, CDR2 SVGAGI. DNA for the CDR3: TGTGCCAGCAGCCCCCGCGCTGGGCCCTATAATTCACCCCTCCACTTT. It is translated as CASSPRAGPYNSPLHF.

CDR3 DNA sequence: TGCAGCGGGGGGACTAATAACGCCCAAGAGACCCAGTACTTC. As protein: CSGGTNNAQETQYF. The chain is built from TRBV29-1 and TRBJ2-5, with 7 bases lining up with TRBD2. Losses at the gene ends were 7 bases for V and 1 base for J; bases not matched to a gene: 9. The CDR3 length is 14 residues. CDR1 and CDR2 (germline): SQVTM, ANQGSEA.

In its sample, this clonotype was seen a few times. This may be a read error, as it is one base from a much larger clone. The chain is built from TRBV20-1 and TRBJ2-7, with unresolved D. There are 13 residues in the CDR3. Germline CDR1 is DFQATT and CDR2 is SNEGSKA (reference sequence). In DNA, the CDR3 is TGCAGTGCCTTCCAAACAAGCTCCTACGCGCAGTACTTC. Encoded protein: CSAFQTSSYAQYF.

This chain links TRBV6-5 with TRBJ2-1; 8 nucleotides agree with TRBD2. Looked up from germline, CDR1 is MNHEY and CDR2 is SVGAGI. The CDR3 runs to 17 residues. Trimming cost V 5 bases and J 12 bases; bases outside gene matches: 21. In DNA, the CDR3 is TGTGCCAGCAGTCACTTGCCTAGCGGGCTAACCAGGGATGTGCAGTTCTTC. Its protein product is CASSHLPSGLTRDVQFF.

Many counts were recorded for this clonotype. The chain links TRBV7-9 to TRBJ1-2, with 8 bases lining up with TRBD1. The CDR3 totals 15 residues. Germline V gene lookup returns CDR1 SEHNR and CDR2 FQNEAQ (reference sequence). V was pared by 1 base and J by 8 bases, with 9 bases of the junction left unmatched. The CDR3 DNA sequence: TGTGCCAGCAGCTTAGGAACATACAGGGGGAGCGGCTACACCTTC. Encoded protein: CASSLGTYRGSGYTF.

This clonotype was seen ten or more times. The rearrangement links TRBV11-2 to TRBJ2-7; TRBD2 matches at 11 bases. The CDR3 sequence is 18 residues long. The V segment lost 3 bases and the J segment 4 bases; nucleotides outside the gene matches: 14. The V gene's germline CDR1 is SGHAT and CDR2 FQNNGV. The CDR3: CASSLTTTTSGIFYEQYF. The DNA of the CDR3 is TGTGCCAGCAGCTTGACCACTACGACTAGCGGGATCTTTTACGAGCAGTACTTC.